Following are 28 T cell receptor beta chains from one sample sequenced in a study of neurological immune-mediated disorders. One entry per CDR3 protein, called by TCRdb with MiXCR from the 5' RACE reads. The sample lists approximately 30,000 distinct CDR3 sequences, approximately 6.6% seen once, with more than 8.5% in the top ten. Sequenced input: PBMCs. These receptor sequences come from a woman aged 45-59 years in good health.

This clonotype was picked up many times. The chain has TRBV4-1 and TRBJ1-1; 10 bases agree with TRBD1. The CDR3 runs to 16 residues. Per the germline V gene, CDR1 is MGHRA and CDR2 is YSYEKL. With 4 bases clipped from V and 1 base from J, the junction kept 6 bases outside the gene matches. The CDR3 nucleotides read TGCGCCAGCAGCCCTCCGGACAGGGGGGCGAACACTGAAGCTTTCTTT. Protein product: CASSPPDRGANTEAFF.

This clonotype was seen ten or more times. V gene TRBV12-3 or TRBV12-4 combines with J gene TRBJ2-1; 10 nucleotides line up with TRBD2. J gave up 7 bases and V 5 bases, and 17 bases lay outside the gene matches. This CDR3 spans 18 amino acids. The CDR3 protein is CASSPRVAGGGPTNEQFF. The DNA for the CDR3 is TGTGCCAGCAGTCCGAGGGTAGCGGGGGGCGGGCCCACAAATGAGCAGTTCTTC.

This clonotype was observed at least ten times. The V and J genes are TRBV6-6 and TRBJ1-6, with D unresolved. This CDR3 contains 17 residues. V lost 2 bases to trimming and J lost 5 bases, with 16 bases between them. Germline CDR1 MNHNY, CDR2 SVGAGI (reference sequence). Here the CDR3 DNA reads TGTGCCAGCAGTTACGTTCGGAGGGAATACGATAATTCACCCCTCCACTTT. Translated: CASSYVRREYDNSPLHF.

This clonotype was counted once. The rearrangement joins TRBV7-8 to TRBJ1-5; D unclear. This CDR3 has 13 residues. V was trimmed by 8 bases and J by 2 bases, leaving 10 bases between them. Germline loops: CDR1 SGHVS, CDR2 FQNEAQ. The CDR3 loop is CASRLAGNQPQHF. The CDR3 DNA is TGTGCCAGCCGTCTGGCTGGCAATCAGCCCCAGCATTTT.

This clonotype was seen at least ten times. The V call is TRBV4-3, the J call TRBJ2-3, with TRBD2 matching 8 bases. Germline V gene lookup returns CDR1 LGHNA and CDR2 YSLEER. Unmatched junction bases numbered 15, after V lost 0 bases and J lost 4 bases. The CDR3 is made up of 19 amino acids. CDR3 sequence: CASSQEGPGGTSSPDTQYF. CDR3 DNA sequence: TGCGCCAGCAGCCAAGAAGGTCCGGGCGGGACTAGTTCCCCAGATACGCAGTATTTT.

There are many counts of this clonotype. The CDR3 loop reads CASGLQGNTEAFF. The CDR3, as DNA: TGCGCCAGCGGATTACAGGGGAACACTGAAGCTTTCTTT. The rearrangement uses TRBV5-1 and TRBJ1-1; TRBD1 is a possible D gene (6 bases). Trimming took off 7 bases at V and 1 base at J, with 11 bases between the two ends. The CDR3 runs to 13 residues. Germline CDR1 SGHRS, CDR2 YFSETQ.

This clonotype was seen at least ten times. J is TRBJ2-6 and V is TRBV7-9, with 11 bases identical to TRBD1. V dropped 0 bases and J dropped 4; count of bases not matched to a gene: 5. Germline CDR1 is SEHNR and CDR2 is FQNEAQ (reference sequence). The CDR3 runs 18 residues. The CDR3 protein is CASSLAGQGARGANVLTF. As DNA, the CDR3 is TGTGCCAGCAGCTTAGCTGGACAGGGGGCGCGGGGGGCCAACGTCCTGACTTTC.

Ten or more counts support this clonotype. The CDR3 DNA reads TGTGCCAGCAGTATGCAGGGGGGCGACTACGAGCAGTACTTC. It translates to CASSMQGGDYEQYF. The chain recombines TRBV2 with TRBJ2-7; D may be TRBD1 (7 bases). V gave up 5 bases and J gave up 3 bases, with 14 bases separating them. The CDR3 has 14 residues. Germline V CDR1 and CDR2: SNHLY, FYNNEI.

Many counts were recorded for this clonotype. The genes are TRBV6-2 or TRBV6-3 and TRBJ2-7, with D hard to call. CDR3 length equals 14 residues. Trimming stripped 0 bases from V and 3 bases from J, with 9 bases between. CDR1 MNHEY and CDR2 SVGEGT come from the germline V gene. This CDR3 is CASSYSSVSYEQYF. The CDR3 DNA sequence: TGTGCCAGCAGTTACTCGTCAGTCAGCTACGAGCAGTACTTC.

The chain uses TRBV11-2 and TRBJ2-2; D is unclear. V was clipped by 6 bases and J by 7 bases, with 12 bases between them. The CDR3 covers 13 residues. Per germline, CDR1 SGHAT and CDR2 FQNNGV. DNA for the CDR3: TGTGCCAGCAGGCAGCAGTCACTCGGGGAGCTGTTTTTT. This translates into CASRQQSLGELFF.

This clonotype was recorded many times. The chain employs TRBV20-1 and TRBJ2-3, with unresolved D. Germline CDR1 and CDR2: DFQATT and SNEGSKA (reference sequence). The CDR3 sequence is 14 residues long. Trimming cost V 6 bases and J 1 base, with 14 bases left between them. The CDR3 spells CSALREVRTDTQYF. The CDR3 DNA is TGCAGTGCCCTTAGGGAAGTTCGCACAGATACGCAGTATTTT.

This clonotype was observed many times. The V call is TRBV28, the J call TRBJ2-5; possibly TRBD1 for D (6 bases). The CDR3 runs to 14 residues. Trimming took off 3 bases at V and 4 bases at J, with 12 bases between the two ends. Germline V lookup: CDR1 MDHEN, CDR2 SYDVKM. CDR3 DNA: TGTGCCAGCAGTTTCGCTGGGACACTAGAGACCCAGTACTTC. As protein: CASSFAGTLETQYF.

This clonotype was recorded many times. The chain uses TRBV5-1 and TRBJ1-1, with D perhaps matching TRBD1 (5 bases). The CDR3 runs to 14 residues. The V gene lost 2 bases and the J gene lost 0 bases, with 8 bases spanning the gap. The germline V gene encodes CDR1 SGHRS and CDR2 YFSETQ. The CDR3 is CASSLQDMNTEAFF. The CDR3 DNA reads TGCGCCAGCAGCTTACAGGACATGAACACTGAAGCTTTCTTT.

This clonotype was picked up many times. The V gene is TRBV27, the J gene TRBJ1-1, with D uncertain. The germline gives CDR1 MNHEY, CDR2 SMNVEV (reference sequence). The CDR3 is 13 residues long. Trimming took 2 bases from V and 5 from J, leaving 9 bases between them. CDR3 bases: TGTGCCAGCAGTTTAGGGGATGGGACTGAAGCTTTCTTT. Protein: CASSLGDGTEAFF.

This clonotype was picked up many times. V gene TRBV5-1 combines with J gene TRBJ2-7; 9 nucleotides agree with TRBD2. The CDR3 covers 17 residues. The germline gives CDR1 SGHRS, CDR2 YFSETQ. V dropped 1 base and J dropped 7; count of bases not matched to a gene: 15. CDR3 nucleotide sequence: TGCGCCAGCAGCTTGACATTGCGAGGGGCGGGAGGGTCGGAGCAGTACTTC. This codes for CASSLTLRGAGGSEQYF.

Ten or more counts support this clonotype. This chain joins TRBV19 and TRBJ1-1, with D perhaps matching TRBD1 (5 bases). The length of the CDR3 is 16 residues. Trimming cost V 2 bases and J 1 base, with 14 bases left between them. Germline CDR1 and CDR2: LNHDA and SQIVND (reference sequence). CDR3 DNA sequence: TGTGCCAGTAGTATACAGTCAGGGACCCCGAACACTGAAGCTTTCTTT. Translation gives CASSIQSGTPNTEAFF. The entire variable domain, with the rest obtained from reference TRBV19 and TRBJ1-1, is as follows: DGGITQSPKYLFRKEGQNVTLSCEQNLNHDAMYWYRQDPGQGLRLIYYSQIVNDFQKGDIAEGYSVSREKKESFPLTVTSAQKNPTAFYLCASSIQSGTPNTEAFFGQGTRLTVV.

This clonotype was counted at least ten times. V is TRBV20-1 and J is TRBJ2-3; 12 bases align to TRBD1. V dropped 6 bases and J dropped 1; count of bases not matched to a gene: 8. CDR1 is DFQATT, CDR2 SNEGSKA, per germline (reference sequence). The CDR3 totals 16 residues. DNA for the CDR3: TGCAGTGCCCCGGGACAGGGGGCCCTAGGCACAGATACGCAGTATTTT. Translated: CSAPGQGALGTDTQYF.

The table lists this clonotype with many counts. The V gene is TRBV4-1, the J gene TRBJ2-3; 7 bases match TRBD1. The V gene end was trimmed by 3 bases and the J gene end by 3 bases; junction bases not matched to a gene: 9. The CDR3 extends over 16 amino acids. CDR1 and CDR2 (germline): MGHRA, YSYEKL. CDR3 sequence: CASSQMTGLKTDTQYF. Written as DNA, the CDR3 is TGCGCCAGCAGCCAGATGACAGGGTTGAAAACAGATACGCAGTATTTT.

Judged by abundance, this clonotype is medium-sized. The CDR3 DNA reads as TGCAGTGCCGAAGCGGCTAGCGGGAACCACAATGAGCAGTTCTTC. As protein: CSAEAASGNHNEQFF. The rearrangement uses TRBV20-1 and TRBJ2-1; 9 bases are shared with TRBD2. Unmatched junction bases numbered 11, after V lost 6 bases and J lost 5 bases. The CDR3 is made up of 15 amino acids. Per the germline V gene, CDR1 is DFQATT and CDR2 is SNEGSKA (reference sequence).

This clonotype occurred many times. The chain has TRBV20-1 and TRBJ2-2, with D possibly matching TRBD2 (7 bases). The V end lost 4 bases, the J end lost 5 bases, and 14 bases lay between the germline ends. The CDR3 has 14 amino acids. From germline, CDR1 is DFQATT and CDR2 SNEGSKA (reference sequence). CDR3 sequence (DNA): TGCAGTGCTATGCGGGGGCAGGGTACCGGGGAGCTGTTTTTT. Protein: CSAMRGQGTGELFF.

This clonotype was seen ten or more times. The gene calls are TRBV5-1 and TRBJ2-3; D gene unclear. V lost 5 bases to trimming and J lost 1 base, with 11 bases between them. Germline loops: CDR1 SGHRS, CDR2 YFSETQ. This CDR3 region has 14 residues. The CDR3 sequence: CASRKPDGTDTQYF. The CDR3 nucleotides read TGCGCCAGCAGAAAACCGGACGGCACAGATACGCAGTATTTT. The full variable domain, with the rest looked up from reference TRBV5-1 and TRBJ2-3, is KAGVTQTPRYLIKTRGQQVTLSCSPISGHRSVSWYQQTPGQGLQFLFEYFSETQRNKGNFPGRFSGRQFSNSRSEMNVSTLELGDSALYLCASRKPDGTDTQYFGPGTRLTVL.

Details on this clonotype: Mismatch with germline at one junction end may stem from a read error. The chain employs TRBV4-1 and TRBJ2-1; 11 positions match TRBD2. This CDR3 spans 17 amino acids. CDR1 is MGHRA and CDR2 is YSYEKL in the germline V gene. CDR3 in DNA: TGCGTCAGCAGCCAAGCGAATATGGGACTAGCGGACAATGGGCAGTTCTTC. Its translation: CVSSQANMGLADNGQFF.

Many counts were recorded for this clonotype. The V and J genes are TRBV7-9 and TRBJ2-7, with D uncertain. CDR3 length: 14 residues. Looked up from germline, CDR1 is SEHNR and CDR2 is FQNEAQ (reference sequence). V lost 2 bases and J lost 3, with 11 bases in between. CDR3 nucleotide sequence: TGTGCCAGCAGCTTATGGGGTCGAGACTACGAGCAGTACTTC. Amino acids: CASSLWGRDYEQYF. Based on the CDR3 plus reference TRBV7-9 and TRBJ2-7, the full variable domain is DTGVSQNPRHKITKRGQNVTFRCDPISEHNRLYWYRQTLGQGPEFLTYFQNEAQLEKSRLLSDRFSAERPKGSFSTLEIQRTEQGDSAMYLCASSLWGRDYEQYFGPGTRLTVT.

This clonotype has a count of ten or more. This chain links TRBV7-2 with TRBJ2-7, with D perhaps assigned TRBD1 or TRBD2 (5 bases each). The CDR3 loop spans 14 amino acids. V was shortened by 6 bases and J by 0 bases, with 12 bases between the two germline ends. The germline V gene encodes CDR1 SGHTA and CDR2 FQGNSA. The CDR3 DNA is TGTGCCAGCAGTCGGGACGCAAGCTCCTACGAGCAGTACTTC. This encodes CASSRDASSYEQYF.

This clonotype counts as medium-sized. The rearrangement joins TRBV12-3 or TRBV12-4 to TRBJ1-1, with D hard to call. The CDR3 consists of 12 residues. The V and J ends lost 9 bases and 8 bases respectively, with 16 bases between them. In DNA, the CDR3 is TGTGCCAGATCTGGGGTGGATGTCGAAGCTTTCTTT. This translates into CARSGVDVEAFF.

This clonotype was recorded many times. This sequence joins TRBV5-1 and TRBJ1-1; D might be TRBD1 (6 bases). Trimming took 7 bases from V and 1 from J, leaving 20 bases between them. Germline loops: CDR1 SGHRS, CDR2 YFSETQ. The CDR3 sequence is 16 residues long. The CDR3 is CASSQLQGGGNTEAFF. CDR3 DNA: TGCGCCAGCTCCCAACTACAGGGAGGGGGGAACACTGAAGCTTTCTTT.

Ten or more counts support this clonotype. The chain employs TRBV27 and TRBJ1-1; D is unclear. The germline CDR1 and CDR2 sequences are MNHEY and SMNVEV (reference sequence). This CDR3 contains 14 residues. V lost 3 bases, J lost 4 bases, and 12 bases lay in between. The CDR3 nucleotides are TGTGCCAGCAGTTTTTCGGGGAAATTCACTGAAGCTTTCTTT. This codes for CASSFSGKFTEAFF.

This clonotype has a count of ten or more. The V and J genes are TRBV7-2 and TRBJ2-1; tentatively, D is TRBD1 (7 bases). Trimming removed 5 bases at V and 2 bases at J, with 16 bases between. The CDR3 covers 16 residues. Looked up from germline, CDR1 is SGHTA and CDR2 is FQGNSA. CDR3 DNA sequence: TGTGCCAGCAGCCAATACCAGGGGGGACCCTACAATGAGCAGTTCTTC. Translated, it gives CASSQYQGGPYNEQFF.